This T cell receptor beta chain was observed in a study of blood T cell repertoires in COVID-19. Study-wide context: Both acute and convalescent COVID-19 samples were obtained from the United States, Italy and Spain. The analysed material was cDNA or gDNA that came from T cells, B-cell-depleted T cells, or PBMCs.

In the original workflow: Quantification of nucleated cells was approximated via reference gene primer amplification. Here immunoSEQ multiplex PCR was the method, and the copy in TCRdb shows in-frame clones only, minus some. V and J calls plus clone size are reproduced from that table; the DNA served to infer D and trimming. This sample has approximately 450,000 clones; nearly 90% occur once, and the top ten carry just under 2%. Trimming stripped 5 bases from V and 5 bases from J, with 22 bases between. CDR1 is SEHNR, CDR2 FQNEAQ, per germline (reference sequence). This CDR3 spans 17 amino acids. The TCR comes from a woman between 18 and 29 years old with acute COVID-19. Material: PBMCs or T cells enriched from blood (not recorded which). The V and J genes are TRBV7-9 and TRBJ2-1; D is unclear. Here the CDR3 DNA reads TGTGCCAGCAGCCCCCGGTTGAGGTCACCAAGAAACAATGAGCAGTTCTTC. Its protein product is CASSPRLRSPRNNEQFF.